This T cell receptor (beta chain) was retrieved from a study of blood T cell repertoires in COVID-19. Background on the study: COVID-19 samples, acute and convalescent, were from the United States, Italy and Spain. PBMCs, B-cell-depleted T cells, or T cells were the source of the cDNA or gDNA that made up the material.

Per the authors' pipeline: Estimates of nucleated cell counts were drawn from the amplification of reference gene primers. Profiling relied on immunoSEQ multiplex PCR, and the TCRdb table lists in-frame clones only, not all of them. The V and J calls and clone size were taken over from that table, and D and trimming were inferred from the DNA. The sample lists about 110,000 clones; 80% to 90% were seen once. Germline V gives CDR1 LNHNV, CDR2 YYDKDF (reference sequence). V was clipped by 1 base and J by 0 bases; unmatched bases: 2. This CDR3 contains 15 residues. The sample taken for sequencing was peripheral blood. This TCR derives from a human donor in a cohort sampled during active COVID-19. The V and J genes are TRBV15 and TRBJ2-7; 8 nucleotides line up with TRBD2. The CDR3 region is CATSRGGGSSYEQYF. In DNA, the CDR3 is TGTGCCACCAGCAGAGGCGGGGGGAGCTCCTACGAGCAGTACTTC.